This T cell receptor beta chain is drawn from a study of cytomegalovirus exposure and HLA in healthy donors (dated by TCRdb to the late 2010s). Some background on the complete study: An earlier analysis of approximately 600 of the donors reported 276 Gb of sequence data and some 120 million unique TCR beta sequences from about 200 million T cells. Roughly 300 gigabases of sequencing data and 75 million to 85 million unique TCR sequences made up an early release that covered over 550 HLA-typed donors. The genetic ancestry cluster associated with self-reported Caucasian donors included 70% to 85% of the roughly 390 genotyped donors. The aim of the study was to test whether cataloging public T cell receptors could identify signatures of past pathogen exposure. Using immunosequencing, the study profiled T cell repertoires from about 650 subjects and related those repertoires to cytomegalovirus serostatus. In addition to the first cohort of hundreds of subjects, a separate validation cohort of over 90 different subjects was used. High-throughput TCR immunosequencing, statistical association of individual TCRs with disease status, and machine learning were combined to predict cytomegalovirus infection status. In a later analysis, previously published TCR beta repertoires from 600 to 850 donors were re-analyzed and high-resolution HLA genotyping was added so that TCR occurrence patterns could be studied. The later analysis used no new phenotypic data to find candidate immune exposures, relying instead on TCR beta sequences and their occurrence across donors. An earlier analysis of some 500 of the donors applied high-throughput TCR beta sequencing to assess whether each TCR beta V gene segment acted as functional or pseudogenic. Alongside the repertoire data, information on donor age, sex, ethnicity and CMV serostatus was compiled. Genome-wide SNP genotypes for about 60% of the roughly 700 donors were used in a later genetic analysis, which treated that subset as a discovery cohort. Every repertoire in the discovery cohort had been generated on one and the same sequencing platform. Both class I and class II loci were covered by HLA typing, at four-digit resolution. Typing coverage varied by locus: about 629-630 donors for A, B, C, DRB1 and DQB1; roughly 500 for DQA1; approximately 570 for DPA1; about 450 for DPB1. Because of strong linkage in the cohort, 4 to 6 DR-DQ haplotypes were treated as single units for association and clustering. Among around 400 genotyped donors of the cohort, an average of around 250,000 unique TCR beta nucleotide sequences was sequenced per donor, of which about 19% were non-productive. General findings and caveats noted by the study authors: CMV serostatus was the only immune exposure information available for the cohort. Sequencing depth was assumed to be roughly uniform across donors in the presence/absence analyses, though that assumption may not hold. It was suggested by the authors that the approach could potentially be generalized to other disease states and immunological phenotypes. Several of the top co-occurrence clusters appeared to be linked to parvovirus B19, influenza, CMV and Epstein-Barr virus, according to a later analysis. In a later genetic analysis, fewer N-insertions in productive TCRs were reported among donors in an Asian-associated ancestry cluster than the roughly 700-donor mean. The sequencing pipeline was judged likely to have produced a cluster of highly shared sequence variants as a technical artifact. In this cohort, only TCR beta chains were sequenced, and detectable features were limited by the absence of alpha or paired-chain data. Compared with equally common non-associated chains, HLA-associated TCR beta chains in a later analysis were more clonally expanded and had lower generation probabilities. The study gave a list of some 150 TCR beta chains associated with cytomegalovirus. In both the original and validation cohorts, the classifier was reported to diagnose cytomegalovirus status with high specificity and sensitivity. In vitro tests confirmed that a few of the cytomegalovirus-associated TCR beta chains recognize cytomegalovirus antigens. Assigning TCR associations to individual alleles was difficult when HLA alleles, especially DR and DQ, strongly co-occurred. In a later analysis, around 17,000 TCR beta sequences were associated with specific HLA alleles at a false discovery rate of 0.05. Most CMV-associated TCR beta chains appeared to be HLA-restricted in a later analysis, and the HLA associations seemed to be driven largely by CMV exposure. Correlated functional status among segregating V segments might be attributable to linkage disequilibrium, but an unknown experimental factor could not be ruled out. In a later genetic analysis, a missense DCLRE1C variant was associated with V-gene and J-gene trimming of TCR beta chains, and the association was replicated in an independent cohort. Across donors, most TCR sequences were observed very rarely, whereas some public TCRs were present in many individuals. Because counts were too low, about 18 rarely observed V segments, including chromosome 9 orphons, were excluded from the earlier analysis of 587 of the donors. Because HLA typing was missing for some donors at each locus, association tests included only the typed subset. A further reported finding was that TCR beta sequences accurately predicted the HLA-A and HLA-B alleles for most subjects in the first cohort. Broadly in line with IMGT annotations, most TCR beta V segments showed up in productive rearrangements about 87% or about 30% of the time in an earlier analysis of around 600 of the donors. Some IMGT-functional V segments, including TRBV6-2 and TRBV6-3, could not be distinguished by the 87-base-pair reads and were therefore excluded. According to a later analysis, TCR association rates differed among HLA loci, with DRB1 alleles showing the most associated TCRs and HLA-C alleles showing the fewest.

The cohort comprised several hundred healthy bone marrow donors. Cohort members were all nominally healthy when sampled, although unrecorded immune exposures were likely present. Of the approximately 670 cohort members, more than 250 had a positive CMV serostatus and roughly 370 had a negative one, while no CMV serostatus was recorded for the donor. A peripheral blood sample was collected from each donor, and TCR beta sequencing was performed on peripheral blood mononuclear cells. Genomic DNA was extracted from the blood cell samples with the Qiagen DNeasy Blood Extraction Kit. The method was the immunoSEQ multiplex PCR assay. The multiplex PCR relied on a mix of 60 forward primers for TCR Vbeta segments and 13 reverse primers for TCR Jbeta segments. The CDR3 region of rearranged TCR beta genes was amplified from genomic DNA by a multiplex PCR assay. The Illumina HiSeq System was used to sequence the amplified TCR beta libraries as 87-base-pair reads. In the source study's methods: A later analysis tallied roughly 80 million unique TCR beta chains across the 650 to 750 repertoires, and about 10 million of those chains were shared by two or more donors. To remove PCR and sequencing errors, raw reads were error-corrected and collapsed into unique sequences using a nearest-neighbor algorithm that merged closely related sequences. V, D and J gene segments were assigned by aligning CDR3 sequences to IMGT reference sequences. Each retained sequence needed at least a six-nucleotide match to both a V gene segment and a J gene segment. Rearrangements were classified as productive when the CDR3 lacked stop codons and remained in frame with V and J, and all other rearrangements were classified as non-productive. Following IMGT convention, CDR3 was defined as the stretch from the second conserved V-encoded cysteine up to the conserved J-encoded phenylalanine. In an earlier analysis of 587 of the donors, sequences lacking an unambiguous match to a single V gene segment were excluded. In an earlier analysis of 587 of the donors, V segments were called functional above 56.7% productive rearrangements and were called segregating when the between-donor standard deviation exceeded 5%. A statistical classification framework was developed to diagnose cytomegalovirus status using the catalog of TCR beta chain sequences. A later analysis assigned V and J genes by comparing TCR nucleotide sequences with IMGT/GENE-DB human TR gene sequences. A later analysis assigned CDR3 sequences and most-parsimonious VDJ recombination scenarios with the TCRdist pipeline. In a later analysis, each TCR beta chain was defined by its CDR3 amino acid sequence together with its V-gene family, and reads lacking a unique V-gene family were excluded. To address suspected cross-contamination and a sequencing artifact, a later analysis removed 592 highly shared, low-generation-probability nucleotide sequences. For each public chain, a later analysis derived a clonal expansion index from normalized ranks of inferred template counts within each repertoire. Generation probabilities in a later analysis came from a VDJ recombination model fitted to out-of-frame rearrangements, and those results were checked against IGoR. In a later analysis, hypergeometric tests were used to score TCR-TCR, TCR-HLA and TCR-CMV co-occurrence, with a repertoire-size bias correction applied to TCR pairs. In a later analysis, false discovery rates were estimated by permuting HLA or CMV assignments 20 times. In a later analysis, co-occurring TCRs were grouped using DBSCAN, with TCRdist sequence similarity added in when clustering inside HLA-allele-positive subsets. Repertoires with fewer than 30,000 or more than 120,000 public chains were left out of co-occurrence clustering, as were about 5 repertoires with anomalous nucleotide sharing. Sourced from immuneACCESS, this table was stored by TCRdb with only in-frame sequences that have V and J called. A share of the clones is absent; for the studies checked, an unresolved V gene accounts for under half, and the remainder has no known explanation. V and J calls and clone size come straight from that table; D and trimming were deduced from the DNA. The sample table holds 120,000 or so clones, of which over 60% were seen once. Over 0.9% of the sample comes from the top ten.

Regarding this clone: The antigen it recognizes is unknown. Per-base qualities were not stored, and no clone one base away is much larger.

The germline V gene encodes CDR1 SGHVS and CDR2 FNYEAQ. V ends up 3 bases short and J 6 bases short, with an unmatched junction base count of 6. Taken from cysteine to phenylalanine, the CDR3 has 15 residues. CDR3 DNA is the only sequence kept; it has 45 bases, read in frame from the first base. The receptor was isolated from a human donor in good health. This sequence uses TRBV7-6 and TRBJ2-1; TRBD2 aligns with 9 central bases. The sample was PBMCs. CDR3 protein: CASSLGLAGFNEQFF. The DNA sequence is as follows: TGTGCCAGCAGCTTGGGCCTAGCGGGGTTCAATGAGCAGTTCTTC.